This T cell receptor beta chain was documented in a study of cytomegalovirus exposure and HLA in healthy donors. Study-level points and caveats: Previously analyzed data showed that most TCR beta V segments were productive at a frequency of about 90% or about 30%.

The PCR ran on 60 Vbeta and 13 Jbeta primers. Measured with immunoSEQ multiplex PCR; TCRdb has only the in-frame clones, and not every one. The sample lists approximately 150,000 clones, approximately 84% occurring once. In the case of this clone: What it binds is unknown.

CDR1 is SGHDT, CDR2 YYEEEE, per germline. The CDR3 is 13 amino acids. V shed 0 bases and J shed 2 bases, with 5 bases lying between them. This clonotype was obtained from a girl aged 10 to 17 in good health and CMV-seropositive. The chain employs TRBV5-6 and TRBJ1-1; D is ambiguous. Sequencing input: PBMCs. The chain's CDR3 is CASSLAVNTEAFF. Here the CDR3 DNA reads TGTGCCAGCAGCTTGGCGGTTAACACTGAAGCTTTCTTT.